The 8 T cell receptor beta chains listed next were all sequenced from one sample in a study of cytomegalovirus exposure and HLA in healthy donors. The PCR used 60 Vbeta and 13 Jbeta primers. The assay was immunoSEQ multiplex PCR, and TCRdb's table has in-frame clones only and misses some. The sample yields about 97,000 clones, roughly 60% seen once. The sequenced material came from PBMCs. These receptors all come from a human donor in good health.

This clone was counted a single time. The chain uses TRBV10-3 and TRBJ1-2; 9 bases agree with TRBD1. V dropped 6 bases and J dropped 3; count of bases not matched to a gene: 8. Per germline, CDR1 ENHRY and CDR2 SYGVKD. The CDR3 has 15 amino acids. CDR3 coding DNA: TGTGCCATCAGGGGACAGGGTGCAGGAGACTATGGCTACACCTTC. Translation: CAIRGQGAGDYGYTF.

The chain links TRBV7-2 to TRBJ2-7; 10 bases agree with TRBD2. The CDR3 spans 16 residues. The V gene end was trimmed by 5 bases and the J gene end by 0 bases; junction bases not matched to a gene: 7. In germline, CDR1 is SGHTA, CDR2 FQGNSA. CDR3 residues: CASSPLAGVVSYEQYF. In DNA form, the CDR3 reads TGTGCCAGCAGCCCCCTAGCGGGAGTAGTCTCCTACGAGCAGTACTTC.

The chain employs TRBV7-9 and TRBJ1-1; TRBD1 might be the D (5 bases). The germline CDR1 and CDR2 sequences are SEHNR and FQNEAQ (reference sequence). With 1 base removed from V and 2 bases from J, the gap between germline ends came to 8 bases. The CDR3 has 14 amino acids. The CDR3 DNA is TGTGCCAGCAGCTTAGGACAGCCTAACACTGAAGCTTTCTTT. Residues: CASSLGQPNTEAFF.

This clone appeared a few times. The chain is built from TRBV19 and TRBJ2-5, with 8 bases matching TRBD1. The CDR3 is 15 residues long. Germline lookup yields CDR1 LNHDA and CDR2 SQIVND (reference sequence). The J segment lost 2 bases and the V segment lost 5 bases, leaving 7 bases of the junction unmatched. CDR3 protein: CASSSLTGGQETQYF. CDR3 bases: TGTGCCAGTAGTTCGTTAACAGGGGGGCAAGAGACCCAGTACTTC.

The rearrangement joins TRBV27 to TRBJ1-2, with D tentatively TRBD1 (6 bases). Germline loops: CDR1 MNHEY, CDR2 SMNVEV (reference sequence). The CDR3 is 13 residues long. Trimming left V 4 bases short and J 6 bases short, with 12 bases between. The CDR3 DNA reads as TGTGCCAGCAGTTCAACAGGGTTGGATGGCTACACCTTC. Translated: CASSSTGLDGYTF.

This clone was seen more than once but under ten times. The chain employs TRBV7-9 and TRBJ2-1; weak D call: TRBD2 (6 bases). The CDR3 is 13 amino acids. Germline-derived CDR1 and CDR2 are SEHNR and FQNEAQ (reference sequence). The germline V and J ends were trimmed by 4 bases and 4 bases, with 8 bases remaining between them. CDR3 sequence (DNA): TGTGCCAGCAGCTCGGGACTTTACAATGAGCAGTTCTTC. Translating it yields CASSSGLYNEQFF.

The chain has TRBV11-2 and TRBJ1-1, with 10 nucleotides matching TRBD1. CDR3 length equals 16 residues. J lost 4 bases, V lost 3 bases, and 8 bases had no gene match. From germline, CDR1 is SGHAT and CDR2 FQNNGV. CDR3 residues: CASSLTSGQGGTEAFF. CDR3 in DNA: TGTGCCAGCAGCTTGACCTCTGGACAGGGGGGCACTGAAGCTTTCTTT.

The chain uses TRBV28 and TRBJ1-2; 7 bases map to TRBD1. This CDR3 is built from 16 residues. Germline V gene lookup returns CDR1 MDHEN and CDR2 SYDVKM. V trimming: 4 bases; J trimming: 3 bases; junction bases outside the gene matches: 11. The CDR3 spells CASSSMTGTEDYGYTF. DNA of the CDR3: TGTGCCAGCAGTTCGATGACCGGGACAGAGGACTATGGCTACACCTTC.